Presented here are 21 T cell receptor beta chains from one specimen sequenced in a study of T cells after yellow fever vaccination. TCRdb fed the 5' RACE reads into MiXCR, producing one record per CDR3 protein. The profile covers some 250,000 distinct CDR3 sequences, with about 3.7% appearing a single time and 15% to 20% taken by the ten largest. The material was PBMCs, obtained 15 days after the yellow fever booster vaccination. These receptors originate from a man younger than 35 who received the YFV17D yellow fever vaccine.

This clonotype was picked up a small number of times. The gene calls are TRBV9 and TRBJ2-3; D unresolved. Germline CDR1 SGDLS, CDR2 YYNGEE. There are 14 residues in the CDR3. The V and J ends lost 2 bases and 4 bases respectively, with 11 bases between them. CDR3 amino acids: CASSVLRASDTQYF. In nucleotides, the CDR3 is TGTGCCAGCAGCGTTCTCAGAGCCTCAGATACGCAGTATTTT.

This clonotype was seen many times. The chain uses TRBV12-3 or TRBV12-4 and TRBJ1-1; D unclear. The length of the CDR3 is 13 residues. The V end was cut by 3 bases, the J end by 6 bases, with 11 bases between. The CDR3 loop reads CASSFRLNPEAFF. The CDR3 region has the DNA TGTGCCAGCAGTTTCAGGTTGAATCCTGAAGCTTTCTTT.

This clonotype was observed at least ten times. V is TRBV10-2 and J is TRBJ2-7; D might be TRBD1 (6 bases). V shed 5 bases and J shed 6 bases, with 11 bases lying between them. The length of the CDR3 is 12 residues. Germline CDR1 reads WSHSY; CDR2 reads SAAADI. The CDR3, as DNA: TGCGCCAGCAGTTTAGACAGGAGCGAGCAGTACGTC. Translating gives CASSLDRSEQYV.

This clonotype was counted at least ten times. The CDR3 DNA follows: TGCGCCACCCGGGACGGAGAAGAGTACGAGCAGTACTTC. It codes for CATRDGEEYEQYF. V is TRBV5-1 and J is TRBJ2-7; D may match TRBD1 or TRBD2 (5 bases each). Germline-derived CDR1 and CDR2 are SGHRS and YFSETQ. The CDR3 contains 13 residues. Between the trimmed V and J ends, which lost 9 bases and 4 bases, there was a span of 17 bases. The full variable domain, with the rest looked up from reference TRBV5-1 and TRBJ2-7, is KAGVTQTPRYLIKTRGQQVTLSCSPISGHRSVSWYQQTPGQGLQFLFEYFSETQRNKGNFPGRFSGRQFSNSRSEMNVSTLELGDSALYLCATRDGEEYEQYFGPGTRLTVT.

This clonotype showed up many times. The V call is TRBV29-1, the J call TRBJ1-4; D gene unclear. Trimming took 8 bases from V and 8 from J, leaving 9 bases between them. Germline assignment: CDR1 SQVTM and CDR2 ANQGSEA. The CDR3 is 10 residues long. Written as DNA, the CDR3 is TGCAGCCCCAAGGAGGAAAAACTGTTTTTT. Its protein product is CSPKEEKLFF.

The sample holds many counts of this clonotype. The CDR3 sequence is CSVAIAGSTDTQYF. The CDR3 DNA sequence: TGCAGCGTAGCAATAGCGGGGAGCACAGATACGCAGTATTTT. The rearrangement joins TRBV29-1 to TRBJ2-3, with 8 bases matching TRBD2. CDR1 is SQVTM, CDR2 ANQGSEA, per germline. This CDR3 comprises 14 residues. Trimming cost V 6 bases and J 0 bases; bases outside gene matches: 5.

In its sample, this clonotype was seen many times. The genes are TRBV25-1 and TRBJ2-5; 9 positions match TRBD1. Germline V gene lookup returns CDR1 MGHDK and CDR2 SYGVNS. The J segment lost 4 bases and the V segment lost 3 bases, leaving 9 bases of the junction unmatched. The CDR3 loop spans 16 amino acids. In DNA, the CDR3 is TGTGCCAGCAGTGAGATCGGGACAGGGTACAGAGAGACCCAGTACTTC. It yields the protein CASSEIGTGYRETQYF.

This clonotype appeared many times. The chain has TRBV20-1 and TRBJ1-1; 7 bases line up with TRBD1. The CDR3 is made up of 13 amino acids. Per germline, CDR1 DFQATT and CDR2 SNEGSKA (reference sequence). The V segment lost 6 bases and the J segment 5 bases; nucleotides outside the gene matches: 9. CDR3 sequence reads: CSAPTGMGTEAFF. CDR3 DNA: TGCAGTGCCCCGACAGGGATGGGGACTGAAGCTTTCTTT.

This clonotype was counted at least ten times. The chain links TRBV20-1 to TRBJ2-7, with 8 bases matching TRBD2. The CDR3 is 12 amino acids. The V and J ends lost 3 bases and 7 bases, in that order; junction bases with no gene match: 5. Germline-derived CDR1 and CDR2 are DFQATT and SNEGSKA (reference sequence). In DNA form, the CDR3 reads TGCAGTGCTAGTGGGGCTAGCGGGGAGCAGTACGTC. Amino acids: CSASGASGEQYV.

This clonotype was counted at least ten times. The gene calls are TRBV10-2 and TRBJ1-1; D is undetermined. The CDR3 covers 13 residues. V was cut by 3 bases and J by 10 bases, with 15 bases left in between. From germline, CDR1 is WSHSY and CDR2 SAAADI. CDR3 sequence (DNA): TGCGCCAGCAGTGAACAAGCGGCAGGCTCAGCTTTCTTT. Translation gives CASSEQAAGSAFF.

This clonotype occurred many times. The chain combines TRBV9 with TRBJ1-2; 7 bases are shared with TRBD1. V lost 4 bases and J lost 7; bases outside the gene matches: 19. The CDR3 is made up of 17 amino acids. The germline CDR1 and CDR2 sequences are SGDLS and YYNGEE. CDR3 loop: CASSRYLATGTYGGYTF. CDR3 DNA: TGTGCCAGCAGCCGTTACCTCGCGACAGGGACCTACGGTGGCTACACCTTC.

This clonotype occurred many times. The chain uses TRBV10-3 and TRBJ2-7; D gene uncertain. The CDR3 extends over 13 amino acids. Looked up from germline, CDR1 is ENHRY and CDR2 is SYGVKD. Trimming cost V 0 bases and J 3 bases, with 6 bases left between them. CDR3 region: CAISESVGYEQYV. The CDR3 bases are TGTGCCATCAGTGAGTCAGTGGGCTACGAGCAGTACGTC.

Many counts were recorded for this clonotype. The gene calls are TRBV12-3 or TRBV12-4 and TRBJ2-1, with D tentatively TRBD1 or TRBD2 (5 bases each). CDR3 length: 15 amino acids. The V end was cut by 6 bases, the J end by 8 bases, with 20 bases between. The CDR3 protein is CASSLRTWGRDEQFF. The CDR3 coding sequence is TGTGCCAGCAGCCTCAGGACCTGGGGACGCGATGAGCAGTTCTTC.

At least ten counts were recorded for this clonotype. This chain links TRBV7-2 with TRBJ2-1; perhaps TRBD1 as D (6 bases). The CDR3 extends over 12 amino acids. V was cut by 10 bases and J by 3 bases, with 10 bases left in between. Germline V CDR1 and CDR2: SGHTA, FQGNSA. In DNA, the CDR3 is TGTGCCACCACGGACAGCTACAATGAGCAGTTCTTC. Translating gives CATTDSYNEQFF.

This clonotype came up many times. V and J are TRBV7-2 and TRBJ2-7; 11 bases line up with TRBD2. With V trimmed by 8 bases and J by 4 bases, 4 bases remained unmatched. The CDR3 loop spans 13 amino acids. The germline V gene has CDR1 SGHTA and CDR2 FQGNSA. CDR3 protein: CASGLAGGYEQYV. Here the CDR3 DNA reads TGTGCCAGCGGGCTAGCGGGGGGATACGAGCAGTACGTC.

This clonotype has a count of ten or more. The chain couples TRBV5-1 to TRBJ1-1; D might be TRBD1 (5 bases). V was clipped by 4 bases and J by 1 base, with 17 bases between them. CDR1 is SGHRS and CDR2 is YFSETQ in the germline V gene. The CDR3 totals 16 residues. CDR3 DNA sequence: TGCGCCAGCAGCACCGTAGCTGGGGCGTGGAACACTGAAGCTTTCTTT. Amino acid sequence: CASSTVAGAWNTEAFF.

This clonotype was recorded many times. This chain connects TRBV7-2 to TRBJ2-5, with D unresolved. The germline gives CDR1 SGHTA, CDR2 FQGNSA. V shed 5 bases and J shed 5 bases, with 12 bases lying between them. This CDR3 has 13 residues. The CDR3 DNA follows: TGTGCCAGCAGCACCCCTATGATGGAGACCCAGTACTTC. This codes for CASSTPMMETQYF.

Ten or more counts support this clonotype. V is TRBV20-1 and J is TRBJ1-2; D uncertain. The CDR3 runs to 19 residues. Trimming took 4 bases from V and 1 from J, leaving 28 bases between them. The germline CDR1 and CDR2 sequences are DFQATT and SNEGSKA (reference sequence). CDR3 in DNA: TGCAGTGCTACTCTTACCTCGCAACACGGGAACCTCTATAACTATGGCTACACCTTC. Protein product: CSATLTSQHGNLYNYGYTF.

In its sample, this clonotype was seen many times. The chain employs TRBV20-1 and TRBJ2-1; 10 bases are shared with TRBD2. Germline V gene sequence: CDR1 DFQATT, CDR2 SNEGSKA (reference sequence). The V segment lost 0 bases and the J segment 5 bases; nucleotides outside the gene matches: 10. This CDR3 is built from 17 residues. CDR3 region: CSARDRQRGGGNNEQFF. The CDR3 DNA reads TGCAGTGCTAGAGATCGGCAGCGGGGGGGTGGTAACAATGAGCAGTTCTTC.

The table lists this clonotype with many counts. The rearrangement joins TRBV7-2 to TRBJ2-7; tentatively, D is TRBD1 (6 bases). This CDR3 has 15 amino acids. V was clipped by 4 bases and J by 1 base, with 14 bases between them. Per the germline V gene, CDR1 is SGHTA and CDR2 is FQGNSA. The CDR3 nucleotides are TGTGCCAGCAGCTCAACAGGGTCCCTGTCCTACGAGCAGTACTTC. Its protein product is CASSSTGSLSYEQYF.

This clonotype has at least ten counts. This chain connects TRBV5-6 to TRBJ1-5; the match to TRBD1 covers 7 bases. Germline V CDR1 and CDR2: SGHDT, YYEEEE. V lost 0 bases, J lost 10 bases, and 10 bases stayed unmatched. The CDR3 totals 15 residues. The CDR3: CASSLGFRDRGPQHF. The CDR3 DNA reads as TGTGCCAGCAGCTTGGGGTTTAGGGACAGAGGACCCCAGCATTTT.